The entry below describes one T cell receptor (beta chain). Its antigen remains unknown. This sample was taken from a study of blood T cells in healthy people across ages. The wider study: The template switching approach captured approximately one barcoded beta molecule for every two T cells. General study findings and limits: Expanded clonotype shifts may have been confounded, as the donors had an unknown CMV status.

It was with a sample-barcoded 5' primer and a J-beta primer mix that a second PCR of roughly 6 to 12 cycles was run. TCRdb re-analysed the 5' RACE reads in MiXCR, keeping a single row per CDR3 protein. The table has about 1.1 million distinct CDR3 sequences, more than 30% seen once; the top ten hold around 13%. Trimming removed 8 bases from V and 4 bases from J, with 14 bases in between. The CDR3 extends over 13 amino acids. CDR1 SNHLY and CDR2 FYNNEI come from the germline V gene. The chain links TRBV2 to TRBJ1-1; the D gene is possibly TRBD1 (5 bases). Sequencing was performed on blood. This sequence was found in a man between 18 and 35 years old in good health. The CDR3 spells CASETGRGTEAFF. DNA for the CDR3: TGTGCCAGCGAAACAGGTCGTGGCACTGAAGCTTTCTTT.